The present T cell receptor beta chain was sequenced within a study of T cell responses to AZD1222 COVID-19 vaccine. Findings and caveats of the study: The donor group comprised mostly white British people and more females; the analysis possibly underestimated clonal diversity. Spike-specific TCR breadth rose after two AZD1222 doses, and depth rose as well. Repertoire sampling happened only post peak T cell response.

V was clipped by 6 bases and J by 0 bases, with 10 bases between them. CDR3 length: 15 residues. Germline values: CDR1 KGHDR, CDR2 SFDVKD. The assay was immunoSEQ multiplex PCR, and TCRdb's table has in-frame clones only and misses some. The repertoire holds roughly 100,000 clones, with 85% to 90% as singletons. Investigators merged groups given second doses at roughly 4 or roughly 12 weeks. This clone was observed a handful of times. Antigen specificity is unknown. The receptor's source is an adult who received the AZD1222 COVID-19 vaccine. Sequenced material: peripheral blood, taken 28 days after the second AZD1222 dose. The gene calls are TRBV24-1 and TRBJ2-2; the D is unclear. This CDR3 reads CATSIRGANTGELFF. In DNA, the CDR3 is TGTGCCACCAGTATTCGTGGCGCGAACACCGGGGAGCTGTTTTTT.